This entry lists 5 T cell receptor beta chains sequenced from one sample in a study of regulatory T cells in long-lasting Graves disease. According to the study, TCR beta libraries were built with iRepertoire HTBI primers and CDR3-region Arm-PCR. Via MiXCR, TCRdb re-called the multiplex PCR reads, giving one row per CDR3 protein. The data contain 450,000 to 600,000 distinct CDR3 sequences, roughly 14% of them singletons. The time point is: newly diagnosed GD, antithyroid drugs for less than 3 months. Making the TCR library involved RNA that had been extracted from PBMCs. These sequences were also reported in another study, on T cells in Graves' hyperthyroidism and ophthalmopathy.

Sequenced material: peripheral blood mononuclear cells (PBMCs), taken at new diagnosis, from a patient treated with antithyroid drugs. The receptors were gathered from a man aged 25-40 years with Graves disease.

This clonotype has at least ten counts. The chain joins TRBV28 to TRBJ2-5; no firm D call. Germline V CDR1 and CDR2: MDHEN, SYDVKM. The CDR3 sequence is 12 residues long. Trimming pared 3 bases from V and 5 bases from J, leaving 7 bases between. CDR3 residues: CASSLIRETQYF. In nucleotides, the CDR3 is TGTGCCAGCAGTTTGATCCGGGAGACCCAGTACTTC.

This clonotype came up many times. The chain links TRBV6-1 to TRBJ1-5; 8 bases match TRBD1. The CDR3 has 15 residues. V gave up 4 bases and J gave up 6 bases; unmatched junction bases: 8. Germline CDR1 reads MNHNS; CDR2 reads SASEGT. CDR3 bases: TGTGCCAGCAGTGTGGACAGGGTTGAGGTTCAGCCCCAGCATTTT. This translates into CASSVDRVEVQPQHF.

This clonotype occurred once. J is TRBJ2-5 and V is TRBV12-3 or TRBV12-4; D possibly corresponds to TRBD2 (5 bases). The CDR3 has 15 amino acids. V shed 1 base and J shed 5 bases, with 14 bases lying between them. The CDR3 is CASSLGSRAQETQYF. DNA for the CDR3: TGTGCCAGCAGTTTAGGGTCGAGGGCGCAGGAGACCCAGTACTTC.

This clonotype was detected a few times. This chain links TRBV5-1 with TRBJ2-3; TRBD2 matches at 14 bases. The trim removed 1 base at V and 5 bases at J, leaving 12 bases unmatched. Germline CDR1 is SGHRS and CDR2 is YFSETQ. The CDR3 consists of 19 residues. The CDR3 protein is CASSLIPRAGLAGGDTQYF. CDR3 DNA: TGCGCCAGCAGCTTGATACCTAGAGCTGGACTAGCGGGAGGAGATACGCAGTATTTT.

This clonotype appeared a few times. The chain combines TRBV25-1 with TRBJ2-3; 7 bases map to TRBD1. Trimming at V came to 3 bases and at J to 2 bases, leaving 8 bases not matched to a gene. The CDR3 length is 16 residues. Germline V CDR1 and CDR2: MGHDK, SYGVNS. The CDR3, as DNA: TGTGCCAGCAGTGACTGGGGACAGCTCGCCACAGATACGCAGTATTTT. This translates into CASSDWGQLATDTQYF.